The sequence of this T cell receptor (beta chain) was determined in a study of early T cells in non-severe SARS-CoV-2 infection. TCRdb re-called the 5' RACE reads through MiXCR, storing one row per CDR3 protein. The data show about 98,000 distinct CDR3 sequences, around 13% seen once. The CDR3 consists of 14 residues. Germline V gene data show CDR1 as MDHEN and CDR2 as SYDVKM. V gave up 3 bases and J gave up 6 bases, with 12 bases separating them. Sequenced sample: whole blood. The chain carries TRBV28 and TRBJ2-1, with D maybe TRBD2 (6 bases). This sequence was found in an adult who was a healthcare worker with PCR-confirmed SARS-CoV-2 infection or an uninfected control (not recorded which). This CDR3 reads CASSFGGLVNEQFF. CDR3 nucleotides: TGTGCCAGCAGTTTTGGGGGGTTGGTCAATGAGCAGTTCTTC. The full variable domain, rest sourced from reference TRBV28 and TRBJ2-1, is DVKVTQSSRYLVKRTGEKVFLECVQDMDHENMFWYRQDPGLGLRLIYFSYDVKMKEKGDIPEGYSVSREKKERFSLILESASTNQTSMYLCASSFGGLVNEQFFGPGTRLTVL.